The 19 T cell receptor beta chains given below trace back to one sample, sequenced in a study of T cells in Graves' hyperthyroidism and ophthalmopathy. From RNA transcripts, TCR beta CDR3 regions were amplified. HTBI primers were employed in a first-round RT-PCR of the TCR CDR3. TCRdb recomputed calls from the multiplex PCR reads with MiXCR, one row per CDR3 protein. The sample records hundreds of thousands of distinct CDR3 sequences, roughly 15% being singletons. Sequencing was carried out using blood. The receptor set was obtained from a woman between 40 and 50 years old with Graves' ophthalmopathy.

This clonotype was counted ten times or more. The CDR3 bases are TGTGCCAGCCATCTTAGCAATCAGCCCCAGCATTTT. Translating it yields CASHLSNQPQHF. The genes are TRBV28 and TRBJ1-5; D is unclear. The V end was cut by 8 bases, the J end by 0 bases, with 5 bases between. The CDR3 spans 12 residues. Germline V gene sequence: CDR1 MDHEN, CDR2 SYDVKM.

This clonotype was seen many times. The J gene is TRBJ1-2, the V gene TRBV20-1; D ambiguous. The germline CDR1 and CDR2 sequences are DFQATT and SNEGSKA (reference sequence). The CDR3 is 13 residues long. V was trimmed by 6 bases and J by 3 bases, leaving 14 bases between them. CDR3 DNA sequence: TGCAGTGCCAGGACCGGCGAGGACTATGGCTACACCTTC. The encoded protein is CSARTGEDYGYTF.

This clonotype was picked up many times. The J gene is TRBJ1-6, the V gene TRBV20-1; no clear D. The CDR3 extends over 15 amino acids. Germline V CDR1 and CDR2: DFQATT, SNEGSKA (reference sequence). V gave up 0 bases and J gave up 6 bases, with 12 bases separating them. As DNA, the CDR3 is TGCAGTGCTAGAGATCGAATAGCGGGTAATTCACCCCTCCACTTT. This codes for CSARDRIAGNSPLHF.

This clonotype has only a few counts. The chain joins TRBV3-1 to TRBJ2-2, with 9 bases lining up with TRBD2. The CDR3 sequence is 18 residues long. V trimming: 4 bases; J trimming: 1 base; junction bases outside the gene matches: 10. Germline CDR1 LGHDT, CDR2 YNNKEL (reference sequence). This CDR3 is CASSPSFSGGMNTGELFF. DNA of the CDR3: TGTGCCAGCAGCCCCAGTTTCAGCGGGGGGATGAACACCGGGGAGCTGTTTTTT.

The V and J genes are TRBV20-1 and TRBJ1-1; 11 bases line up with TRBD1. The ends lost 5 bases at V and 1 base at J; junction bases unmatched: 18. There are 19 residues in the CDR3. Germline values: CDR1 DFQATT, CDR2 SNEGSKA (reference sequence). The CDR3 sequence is CSARMIGIGQGAGNTEAFF. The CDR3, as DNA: TGCAGTGCTCGTATGATAGGGATCGGACAGGGGGCAGGGAACACTGAAGCTTTCTTT.

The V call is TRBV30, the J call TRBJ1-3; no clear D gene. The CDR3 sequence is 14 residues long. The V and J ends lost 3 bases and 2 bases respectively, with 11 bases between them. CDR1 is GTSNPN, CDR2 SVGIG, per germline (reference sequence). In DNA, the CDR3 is TGTGCCTGGAGGGCGGATGGGCCTGGAAACACCATATATTTT. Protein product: CAWRADGPGNTIYF. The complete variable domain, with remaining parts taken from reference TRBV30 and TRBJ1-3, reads SQTIHQWPATLVQPVGSPLSLECTVEGTSNPNLYWYRQAAGRGLQLLFYSVGIGQISSEVPQNLSASRPQDRQFILSSKKLLLSDSGFYLCAWRADGPGNTIYFGEGSWLTVV.

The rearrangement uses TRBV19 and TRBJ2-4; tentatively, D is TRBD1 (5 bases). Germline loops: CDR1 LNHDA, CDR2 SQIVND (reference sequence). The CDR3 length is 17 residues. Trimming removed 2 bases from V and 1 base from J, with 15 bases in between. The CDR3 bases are TGTGCCAGTAGTATACACCAGGGTGCGGAGGCCAAAAACATTCAGTACTTC. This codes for CASSIHQGAEAKNIQYF.

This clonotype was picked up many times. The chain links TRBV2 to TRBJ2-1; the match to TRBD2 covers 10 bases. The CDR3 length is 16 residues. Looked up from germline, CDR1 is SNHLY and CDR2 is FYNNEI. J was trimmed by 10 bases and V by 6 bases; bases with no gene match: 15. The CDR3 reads CASSETAGGRYGEQFF. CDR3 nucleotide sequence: TGTGCCAGCAGCGAAACAGCGGGAGGGCGATATGGGGAGCAGTTCTTC.

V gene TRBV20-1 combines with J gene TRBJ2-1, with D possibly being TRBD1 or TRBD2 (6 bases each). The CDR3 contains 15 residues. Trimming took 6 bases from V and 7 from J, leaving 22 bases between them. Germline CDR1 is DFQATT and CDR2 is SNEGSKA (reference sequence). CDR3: CSATPRPGAGNEQFF. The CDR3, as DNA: TGCAGTGCGACCCCCCGGCCAGGGGCGGGAAATGAGCAGTTCTTC.

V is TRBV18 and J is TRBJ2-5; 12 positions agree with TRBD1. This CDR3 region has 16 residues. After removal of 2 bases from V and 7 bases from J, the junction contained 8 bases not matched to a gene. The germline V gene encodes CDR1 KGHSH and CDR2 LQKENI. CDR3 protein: CASSPTGTGGEGTQYF. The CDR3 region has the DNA TGTGCCAGCTCACCAACCGGGACAGGGGGCGAAGGGACCCAGTACTTC.

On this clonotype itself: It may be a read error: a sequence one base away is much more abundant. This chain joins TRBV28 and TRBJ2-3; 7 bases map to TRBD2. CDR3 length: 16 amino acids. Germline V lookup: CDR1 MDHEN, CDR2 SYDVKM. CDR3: CASSLRSGMTADTRYF. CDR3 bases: TGTGCCAGCAGTTTACGGAGCGGGATGACGGCAGATACGCGGTATTTT. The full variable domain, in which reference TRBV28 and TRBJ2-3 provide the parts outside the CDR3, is DVKVTQSSRYLVKRTGEKVFLECVQDMDHENMFWYRQDPGLGLRLIYFSYDVKMKEKGDIPEGYSVSREKKERFSLILESASTNQTSMYLCASSLRSGMTADTRYFGPGTRLTVL.

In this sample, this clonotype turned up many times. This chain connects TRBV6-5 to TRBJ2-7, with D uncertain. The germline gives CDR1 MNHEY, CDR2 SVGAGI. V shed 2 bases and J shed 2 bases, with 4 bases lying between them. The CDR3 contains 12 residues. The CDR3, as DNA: TGTGCCAGCAGTTACGATGCCTACGAGCAGTACTTC. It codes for CASSYDAYEQYF.

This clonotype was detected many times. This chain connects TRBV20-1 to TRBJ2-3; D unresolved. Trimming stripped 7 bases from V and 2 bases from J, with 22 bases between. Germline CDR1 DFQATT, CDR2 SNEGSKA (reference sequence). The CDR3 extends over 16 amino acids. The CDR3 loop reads CSVEPLGQPFTDTQYF. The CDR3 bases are TGCAGTGTAGAACCTCTGGGTCAGCCCTTCACAGATACGCAGTATTTT.

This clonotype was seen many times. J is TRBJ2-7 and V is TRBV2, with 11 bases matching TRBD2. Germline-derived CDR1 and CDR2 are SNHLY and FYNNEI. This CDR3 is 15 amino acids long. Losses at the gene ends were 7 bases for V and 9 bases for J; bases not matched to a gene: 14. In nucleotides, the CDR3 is TGTGCCAGCAAGCTAGCGGGAGGAACTCCCCTAGGGCAGTACTTC. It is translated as CASKLAGGTPLGQYF.

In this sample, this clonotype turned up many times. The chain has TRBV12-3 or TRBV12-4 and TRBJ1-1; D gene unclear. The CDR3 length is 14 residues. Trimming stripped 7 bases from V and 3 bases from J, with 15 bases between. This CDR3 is CASTPREADTEAFF. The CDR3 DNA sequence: TGTGCCAGCACCCCGAGGGAGGCGGACACTGAAGCTTTCTTT.

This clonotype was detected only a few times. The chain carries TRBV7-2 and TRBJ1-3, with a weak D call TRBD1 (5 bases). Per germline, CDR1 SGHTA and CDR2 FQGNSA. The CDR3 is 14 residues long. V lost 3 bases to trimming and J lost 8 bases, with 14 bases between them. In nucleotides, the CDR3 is TGTGCCAGCAGCTTTGGATACAGAGGGGACACCATATATTTT. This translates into CASSFGYRGDTIYF.

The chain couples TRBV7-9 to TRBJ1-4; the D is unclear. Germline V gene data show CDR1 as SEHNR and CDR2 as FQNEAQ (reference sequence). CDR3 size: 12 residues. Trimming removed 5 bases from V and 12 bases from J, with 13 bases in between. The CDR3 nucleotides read TGTGCCAGCAGCCAACGCCAGGTAGAACTGTTTTTT. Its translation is CASSQRQVELFF.

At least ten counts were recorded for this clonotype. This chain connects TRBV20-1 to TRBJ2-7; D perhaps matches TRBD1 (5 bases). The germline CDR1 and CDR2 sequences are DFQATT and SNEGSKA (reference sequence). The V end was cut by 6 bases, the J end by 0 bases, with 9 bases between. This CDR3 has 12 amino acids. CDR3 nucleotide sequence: TGCAGTGCGACAGACCTCTCCTACGAGCAGTACTTC. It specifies CSATDLSYEQYF.

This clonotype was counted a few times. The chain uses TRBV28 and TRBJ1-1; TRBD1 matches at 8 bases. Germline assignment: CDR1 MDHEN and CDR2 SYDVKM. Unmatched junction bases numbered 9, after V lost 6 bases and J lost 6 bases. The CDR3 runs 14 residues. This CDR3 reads CASRLSGGLAEAFF. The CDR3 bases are TGTGCCAGCAGACTCTCAGGGGGCCTAGCTGAAGCTTTCTTT.